This T cell receptor beta chain comes out of a study of CD8 T cells in Susac syndrome. Multiple sclerosis controls were treatment-naive patients with stable or active relapsing-remitting disease. A quantity of roughly 0.5 to 1 ug RNA underwent reverse transcription using random hexamers. The amplification used immunoSEQ multiplex PCR on TCR beta CDR3; it spanned 54 Vbeta and 13 Jbeta. TCRdb reprocessed the immunoSEQ multiplex PCR reads via MiXCR and lists one record per CDR3 protein. The table has about 300,000 distinct CDR3 sequences, 70% to 90% seen once. Trimming left V 2 bases short and J 2 bases short, with 13 bases between. Germline lookup yields CDR1 KGHSH and CDR2 LQKENI. This CDR3 spans 16 amino acids.

Material for sequencing was CD8+ T cells from PBMCs. V and J are TRBV18 and TRBJ1-5; D not resolved. The clonotype comes from a human donor with multiple sclerosis. CDR3 coding DNA: TGTGCCAGCTCACCAGGCGGAGCCATCGGCAATCAGCCCCAGCATTTT. This encodes CASSPGGAIGNQPQHF.